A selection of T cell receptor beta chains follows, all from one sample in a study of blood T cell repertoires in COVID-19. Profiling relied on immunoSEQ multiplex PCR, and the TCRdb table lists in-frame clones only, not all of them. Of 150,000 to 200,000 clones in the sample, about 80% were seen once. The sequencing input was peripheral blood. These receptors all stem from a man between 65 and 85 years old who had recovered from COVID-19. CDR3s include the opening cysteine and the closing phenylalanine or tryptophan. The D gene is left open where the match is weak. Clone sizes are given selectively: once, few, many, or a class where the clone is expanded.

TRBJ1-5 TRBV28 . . CASSAGNQPQHF TGTGCCAGCAGTGCAGGTAATCAGCCCCAGCATTTT
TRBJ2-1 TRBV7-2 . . CASSLESAGLYNEQFF TGTGCCAGCAGCCTGGAGTCCGCGGGACTCTACAATGAGCAGTTCTTC
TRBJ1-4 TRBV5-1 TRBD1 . CASSPGTATNEKLFF TGCGCCAGCAGCCCAGGGACAGCAACTAATGAAAAACTGTTTTTT
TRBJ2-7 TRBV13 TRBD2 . CASSPGLASSYEQYF TGTGCCAGCAGCCCCGGACTAGCGAGCTCCTACGAGCAGTACTTC
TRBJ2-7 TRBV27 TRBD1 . CASSLSRGQGAYEQYF TGTGCCAGCAGTTTATCGAGGGGACAGGGGGCCTACGAGCAGTACTTC
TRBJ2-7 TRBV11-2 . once CASSLTDGSSYEQYF TGTGCCAGCAGCTTAACTGACGGGAGCTCCTACGAGCAGTACTTC
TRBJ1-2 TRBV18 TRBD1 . CASSPPLRQGTPLGYTF TGTGCCAGCTCACCTCCACTAAGACAGGGAACCCCACTCGGCTACACCTTC
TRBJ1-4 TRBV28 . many CASSDTGSLREKLFF TGTGCCAGCAGCGATACAGGGTCTTTAAGGGAAAAACTGTTTTTT
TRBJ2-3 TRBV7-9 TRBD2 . CASSRLAGRTDTQYF TGTGCCAGCAGCAGACTAGCGGGTCGCACAGATACGCAGTATTTT
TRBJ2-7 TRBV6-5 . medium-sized CASTMYLSSYEQYF TGTGCCAGCACGATGTATCTATCCTCCTACGAGCAGTACTTC